One and the same sample provided the 11 T cell receptor beta chains below, sequenced in a study of blood T cell repertoires in COVID-19. Method: immunoSEQ multiplex PCR; TCRdb's copy keeps in-frame clones and lacks some. The table lists 150,000 or so clones, 70% to 85% of them singletons. Sequenced sample: PBMCs or T cells enriched from blood (not recorded which). The receptors were sampled from a man aged 50 or older who had recovered from COVID-19.

The chain joins TRBV6-6 to TRBJ1-3; possible D gene TRBD1, 6 bases. Germline loops: CDR1 MNHNY, CDR2 SVGAGI (reference sequence). Trimming took 6 bases from V and 0 from J, leaving 15 bases between them. The CDR3 runs 16 residues. DNA of the CDR3: TGTGCCAGCAGAACGGACAGCCTTTCCTCTGGAAACACCATATATTTT. Its translation: CASRTDSLSSGNTIYF.

The V and J genes are TRBV4-2 and TRBJ1-2; 7 nucleotides match TRBD1. Germline CDR1 and CDR2: LGHNA and YNFKEQ. The V gene end was trimmed by 0 bases and the J gene end by 5 bases; junction bases not matched to a gene: 6. There are 15 residues in the CDR3. CDR3 coding DNA: TGTGCCAGCAGCCAAGATTTACAGGGGCGATATGGCTACACCTTC. Its protein is CASSQDLQGRYGYTF.

V is TRBV5-1 and J is TRBJ2-7, with a weak D call TRBD1 (6 bases). Germline V lookup: CDR1 SGHRS, CDR2 YFSETQ. This CDR3 has 14 amino acids. The V end lost 4 bases, the J end lost 7 bases, and 18 bases lay between the germline ends. CDR3 nucleotide sequence: TGCGCCAGCAGCATCCTGGACAGAGCATCTGAGCAGTACTTC. It translates to CASSILDRASEQYF.

This clone has a single count. The chain recombines TRBV19 with TRBJ2-2; D gene unclear. V gave up 4 bases and J gave up 1 base, with 7 bases separating them. This CDR3 comprises 14 residues. From germline, CDR1 is LNHDA and CDR2 SQIVND (reference sequence). The CDR3 nucleotides read TGTGCCAGTAGTACCGACTTGAACACCGGGGAGCTGTTTTTT. Translation: CASSTDLNTGELFF. Full variable domain (remainder filled in from reference TRBV19 and TRBJ2-2): DGGITQSPKYLFRKEGQNVTLSCEQNLNHDAMYWYRQDPGQGLRLIYYSQIVNDFQKGDIAEGYSVSREKKESFPLTVTSAQKNPTAFYLCASSTDLNTGELFFGEGSRLTVL.

The chain carries TRBV5-1 and TRBJ1-2; possible D gene TRBD1, 6 bases. V lost 4 bases and J lost 2, with 18 bases in between. CDR3 length equals 16 residues. Germline V lookup: CDR1 SGHRS, CDR2 YFSETQ. The CDR3 sequence is CASSIGGSGANYGYTF. CDR3 sequence (DNA): TGCGCCAGCAGCATTGGGGGCTCAGGGGCGAACTATGGCTACACCTTC.

This chain joins TRBV11-3 and TRBJ2-7, with no clear D. Germline CDR1 is SGHNT and CDR2 is YENEEA. The CDR3 runs 13 residues. Trimming left V 1 base short and J 1 base short, with 5 bases between. Here the CDR3 DNA reads TGTGCCAGCAGCTTAGGGCCTTCCTACGAGCAGTACTTC. Translation: CASSLGPSYEQYF.

The rearrangement links TRBV11-2 to TRBJ1-2; D unclear. In germline, CDR1 is SGHAT, CDR2 FQNNGV. The CDR3 covers 14 residues. V was shortened by 3 bases and J by 4 bases, with 12 bases between the two germline ends. The CDR3 reads CASSFPLVSYGYTF. Here the CDR3 DNA reads TGTGCCAGCAGCTTCCCCCTCGTGAGCTATGGCTACACCTTC.

V is TRBV2 and J is TRBJ1-5; the match to TRBD1 covers 7 bases. V shed 3 bases, J shed 5 bases, and the junction held 7 bases outside the gene matches. The CDR3 loop spans 15 amino acids. Germline assignment: CDR1 SNHLY and CDR2 FYNNEI. CDR3 coding DNA: TGTGCCAGCAGTGAGGGGACAGCCCAGTATCAGCCCCAGCATTTT. Translated: CASSEGTAQYQPQHF. Full variable domain (rest looked up from reference TRBV2 and TRBJ1-5): EPEVTQTPSHQVTQMGQEVILRCVPISNHLYFYWYRQILGQKVEFLVSFYNNEISEKSEIFDDQFSVERPDGSNFTLKIRSTKLEDSAMYFCASSEGTAQYQPQHFGDGTRLSIL.

V is TRBV7-9 and J is TRBJ2-3; 8 bases map to TRBD2. CDR1 and CDR2 from the germline V gene are SEHNR and FQNEAQ (reference sequence). The V gene end was trimmed by 4 bases and the J gene end by 5 bases; junction bases not matched to a gene: 8. CDR3 size: 15 residues. The CDR3 DNA reads TGTGCCAGCAGCTCCGGGGGGGCACTGGGAGATACGCAGTATTTT. This sequence encodes CASSSGGALGDTQYF.

V and J are TRBV4-3 and TRBJ2-2, with D perhaps matching TRBD2 (5 bases). CDR3 length: 15 residues. Between the trimmed V and J ends, which lost 1 base and 3 bases, there was a span of 9 bases. Germline V CDR1 and CDR2: LGHNA, YSLEER. The CDR3 DNA reads as TGCGCCAGCAGCCAAGGGACTTCCTACACCGGGGAGCTGTTTTTT. Amino acids: CASSQGTSYTGELFF.

The CDR3 sequence: CASRRPEGGTEAFF. DNA for the CDR3: TGTGCCAGTAGGAGACCGGAGGGAGGCACTGAAGCTTTCTTT. The chain employs TRBV19 and TRBJ1-1; D is uncertain. From germline, CDR1 is LNHDA and CDR2 SQIVND (reference sequence). The V end lost 6 bases, the J end lost 4 bases, and 15 bases lay between the germline ends. The CDR3 has 14 residues. Using reference TRBV19 and TRBJ1-1 for the parts outside the CDR3, the full variable domain is DGGITQSPKYLFRKEGQNVTLSCEQNLNHDAMYWYRQDPGQGLRLIYYSQIVNDFQKGDIAEGYSVSREKKESFPLTVTSAQKNPTAFYLCASRRPEGGTEAFFGQGTRLTVV.